The 8 T cell receptor beta chains below were found in one sample sequenced in a study of blood T cell repertoires in COVID-19. Some clones are missing from TCRdb's copy, which holds only in-frame ones; the method was immunoSEQ multiplex PCR. The sample has roughly 100,000 clones, roughly 71% seen once. Sequenced sample: peripheral blood. The receptors stem from a man aged 80 or over with acute or convalescent COVID-19.

This clone was detected a few times. The genes are TRBV27 and TRBJ2-7; 8 bases are a match to TRBD2. This CDR3 contains 15 residues. The junction had 10 bases not matched to a gene; V was cut back by 5 bases and J by 4 bases. Germline V gives CDR1 MNHEY, CDR2 SMNVEV (reference sequence). The CDR3 coding sequence is TGTGCCAGCAGTGCGGCCGGGAGGGGGGGATACGAGCAGTACTTC. As protein: CASSAAGRGGYEQYF.

The chain recombines TRBV2 with TRBJ1-5; 11 nucleotides match TRBD1. The germline CDR1 and CDR2 sequences are SNHLY and FYNNEI. The CDR3 runs 15 residues. After removal of 4 bases from V and 7 bases from J, the junction contained 6 bases not matched to a gene. The CDR3: CASSGGQGVGQPQHF. The CDR3, as DNA: TGTGCCAGCAGTGGGGGACAGGGGGTAGGCCAGCCCCAGCATTTT.

This rearrangement joins TRBV5-8 to TRBJ2-1; 8 nucleotides line up with TRBD1. V lost 3 bases to trimming and J lost 3 bases; unmatched junction nucleotides: 2. The CDR3 has 14 residues. CDR1 and CDR2 from the germline V gene are SGHTS and YDEGEE. CDR3 DNA sequence: TGTGCCAGCAGCTACACAGGGGGCTACAATGAGCAGTTCTTC. Its protein is CASSYTGGYNEQFF. The whole variable domain, remainder taken from reference TRBV5-8 and TRBJ2-1, is EAGVTQSPTHLIKTRGQQATLRCSPISGHTSVYWYQQALGLGLQFLLWYDEGEERNRGNFPPRFSGRQFPNYSSELNVNALELEDSALYLCASSYTGGYNEQFFGPGTRLTVL.

The chain joins TRBV2 to TRBJ2-6, with D possibly being TRBD2 (6 bases). Germline values: CDR1 SNHLY, CDR2 FYNNEI. Trimming pared 6 bases from V and 0 bases from J, leaving 15 bases between. This CDR3 is built from 17 residues. The CDR3 DNA is TGTGCCAGCAGGCCCGGGACTGCCGGCTCTGGGGCCAACGTCCTGACTTTC. This gives the protein CASRPGTAGSGANVLTF.

The chain carries TRBV24-1 and TRBJ2-3; D not resolved. CDR1 is KGHDR and CDR2 is SFDVKD in the germline V gene. The CDR3 is 12 amino acids. The germline V and J ends were trimmed by 2 bases and 6 bases, with 5 bases remaining between them. In nucleotides, the CDR3 is TGTGCCACCAGTGATTACACGGATACGCAGTATTTT. As protein: CATSDYTDTQYF.

The V call is TRBV6-5, the J call TRBJ1-2; TRBD1 matches 7 bases. Germline-derived CDR1 and CDR2 are MNHEY and SVGAGI. Trimming cost V 7 bases and J 8 bases; bases outside gene matches: 13. The CDR3 covers 14 residues. The CDR3: CASIPAGQARGYTF. The CDR3, as DNA: TGTGCCAGCATCCCAGCCGGACAGGCGCGGGGCTACACCTTC.

The rearrangement joins TRBV9 to TRBJ2-2, with a tentative D call TRBD1 (6 bases). Trimming took 0 bases from V and 3 from J, leaving 9 bases between them. Germline-derived CDR1 and CDR2 are SGDLS and YYNGEE. There are 15 residues in the CDR3. The CDR3 DNA reads as TGTGCCAGCAGCGTAGGGGACACTTACACCGGGGAGCTGTTTTTT. This translates into CASSVGDTYTGELFF.

The chain uses TRBV4-1 and TRBJ2-1; 11 bases match TRBD2. The CDR3 is 15 amino acids. Germline lookup yields CDR1 MGHRA and CDR2 YSYEKL. V lost 3 bases, J lost 2 bases, and 0 bases stayed unmatched. Written as DNA, the CDR3 is TGCGCCAGCAGCCAGGGACTAGCGGCCTACAATGAGCAGTTCTTC. This translates into CASSQGLAAYNEQFF.